These 24 T cell receptor beta chains came from one sample sequenced in a study of T cells in Graves' hyperthyroidism and ophthalmopathy. Amplified TCR beta CDR3 regions derived from RNA transcripts. During a first-round RT-PCR of the TCR CDR3, the HTBI primer set was used. TCRdb redid the calling of the multiplex PCR reads with MiXCR, one entry per CDR3 protein. The sample yields 540,000 or so distinct CDR3 sequences, roughly 50% seen once. Sequenced sample: peripheral blood or thyroid tissue (not recorded which). Receptor source: an adult woman with Graves' disease, either hyperthyroidism or ophthalmopathy (not recorded which).

The DNA of the CDR3 is TGCAGTGTTGGACGGGACATGAACACTGAAGCTTTCTTT. It encodes CSVGRDMNTEAFF. This sequence joins TRBV20-1 and TRBJ1-1; D may be TRBD1 (6 bases). CDR3 length: 13 amino acids. Germline lookup yields CDR1 DFQATT and CDR2 SNEGSKA (reference sequence). With 7 bases removed from V and 0 bases from J, the gap between germline ends came to 12 bases.

This clonotype was counted many times. V usage is TRBV20-1 and J usage is TRBJ2-3, with 7 bases that match TRBD2. This CDR3 is 13 amino acids long. Germline loops: CDR1 DFQATT, CDR2 SNEGSKA (reference sequence). Unmatched junction bases numbered 8, after V lost 1 base and J lost 10 bases. CDR3 in DNA: TGCAGTGCTAGAGGCGGGAGCAGTTTTTCGCAGTATTTT. Its translation is CSARGGSSFSQYF.

J is TRBJ1-1 and V is TRBV2; 9 bases agree with TRBD1. V lost 8 bases to trimming and J lost 4 bases; unmatched junction nucleotides: 8. The germline V gene has CDR1 SNHLY and CDR2 FYNNEI. The CDR3 is 14 residues long. The CDR3 reads CASLGTGLSTEAFF. CDR3 in DNA: TGTGCCAGCTTGGGGACAGGGTTGAGCACTGAAGCTTTCTTT.

With respect to this clonotype: The junction shows a germline mismatch at one end, possibly a read error. The rearrangement links TRBV4-2 to TRBJ1-2, with D hard to call. The CDR3 contains 14 residues. The germline V gene has CDR1 LGHNA and CDR2 YNFKEQ. The CDR3 region has the DNA TGTGCCAGCAGCCAAGGCCGGCTAAACTATGGCCACACCTTC. As protein: CASSQGRLNYGHTF.

V and J are TRBV6-5 and TRBJ1-4, with D possibly matching TRBD1 (6 bases). The CDR3 runs 14 residues. Germline V gene data show CDR1 as MNHEY and CDR2 as SVGAGI. V was trimmed by 6 bases and J by 5 bases, leaving 13 bases between them. The CDR3 DNA reads TGTGCCAGCAGGGGGGGGGCGAACAATGAAAAACTGTTTTTT. Its protein product is CASRGGANNEKLFF.

This chain uses TRBV24-1 with TRBJ2-2; D possibly corresponds to TRBD2 (6 bases). V shed 0 bases and J shed 7 bases, with 11 bases lying between them. Per the germline V gene, CDR1 is KGHDR and CDR2 is SFDVKD. The CDR3 extends over 15 amino acids. The CDR3 loop reads CATSDLTSTSGELFF. The CDR3 bases are TGTGCCACCAGTGATTTGACTTCGACTAGCGGGGAGCTGTTTTTT.

This clonotype was recorded many times. An end of the junction does not agree with germline; a read error may underlie this. This chain uses TRBV11-2 with TRBJ2-7, with 13 bases fitting TRBD2. The CDR3 has 13 amino acids. CDR1 and CDR2 from the germline V gene are SGHAT and FQNNGV. The CDR3 region has the DNA TGTGCCAGCAGCTCCCCGAGGACTAGCGGGAGAGAGTTC. Amino acid sequence: CASSSPRTSGREF.

This chain's CDR3 is CAWRVWTGGGYGYTF. CDR3 coding DNA: TGTGCCTGGAGAGTTTGGACAGGGGGCGGCTATGGCTACACCTTC. The chain uses TRBV30 and TRBJ1-2, with 11 positions matching TRBD1. Germline CDR1 and CDR2: GTSNPN and SVGIG (reference sequence). The CDR3 sequence is 15 residues long. The J segment lost 4 bases and the V segment lost 3 bases, leaving 7 bases of the junction unmatched.

This rearrangement joins TRBV29-1 to TRBJ1-4, with 7 bases identical to TRBD1. CDR1 SQVTM and CDR2 ANQGSEA come from the germline V gene. This CDR3 is built from 13 residues. V lost 6 bases and J lost 7; bases outside the gene matches: 8. DNA of the CDR3: TGCAGCGTAGAGGGGGCGCGGGGTGAAAAACTGTTTTTT. Amino acid sequence: CSVEGARGEKLFF.

Only a few counts were recorded for this clonotype. The rearrangement links TRBV20-1 to TRBJ1-4, with 8 bases identical to TRBD1. The V gene's germline CDR1 is DFQATT and CDR2 SNEGSKA (reference sequence). The CDR3 length is 14 residues. With 4 bases clipped from V and 11 bases from J, the junction kept 12 bases outside the gene matches. DNA of the CDR3: TGCAGTGCTATTCCCGGGACAGGAGGTGGGAAACTGTTTTTT. Amino acids: CSAIPGTGGGKLFF.

The rearrangement uses TRBV15 and TRBJ2-5, with 8 bases fitting TRBD2. V gave up 1 base and J gave up 3 bases; unmatched junction bases: 4. Germline V CDR1 and CDR2: LNHNV, YYDKDF (reference sequence). There are 15 residues in the CDR3. The CDR3 sequence: CATSRAGGGEETQYF. CDR3 sequence (DNA): TGTGCCACCAGCAGAGCCGGGGGGGGCGAAGAGACCCAGTACTTC.

This clonotype came up many times. The chain combines TRBV5-1 with TRBJ1-1, with TRBD1 identical over 9 bases. The CDR3 loop spans 14 amino acids. Germline V gene lookup returns CDR1 SGHRS and CDR2 YFSETQ. J was trimmed by 5 bases and V by 4 bases; bases with no gene match: 6. CDR3 sequence: CASSRDRVWTEAFF. CDR3 nucleotide sequence: TGCGCCAGCAGCCGGGACAGGGTATGGACTGAAGCTTTCTTT. The full variable domain, rest sourced from reference TRBV5-1 and TRBJ1-1, is KAGVTQTPRYLIKTRGQQVTLSCSPISGHRSVSWYQQTPGQGLQFLFEYFSETQRNKGNFPGRFSGRQFSNSRSEMNVSTLELGDSALYLCASSRDRVWTEAFFGQGTRLTVV.

This clonotype was found many times. This chain joins TRBV5-1 and TRBJ1-4, with D maybe TRBD1 (5 bases). CDR3 length: 15 residues. With 0 bases removed from V and 8 bases from J, the gap between germline ends came to 14 bases. Germline values: CDR1 SGHRS, CDR2 YFSETQ. CDR3 DNA sequence: TGCGCCAGCAGCTTGGAAGTACGGGGGGGAGAAAAACTGTTTTTT. Its translation: CASSLEVRGGEKLFF.

This chain links TRBV29-1 with TRBJ1-4; the D gene is possibly TRBD1 (6 bases). CDR1 is SQVTM, CDR2 ANQGSEA, per germline. V dropped 4 bases and J dropped 3 bases, with 15 bases sitting between them. There are 15 residues in the CDR3. The CDR3 loop reads CSVGTTGWPNEKLFF. The CDR3, as DNA: TGCAGCGTTGGAACTACAGGGTGGCCTAATGAAAAACTGTTTTTT.

This clonotype was detected a few times. V and J are TRBV18 and TRBJ2-7; perhaps TRBD1 as D (5 bases). Trimming stripped 0 bases from V and 2 bases from J, with 8 bases between. The V gene's germline CDR1 is KGHSH and CDR2 LQKENI. This CDR3 has 14 amino acids. CDR3: CASSPPGRAYEQYF. CDR3 DNA sequence: TGTGCCAGCTCACCACCGGGCAGGGCCTACGAGCAGTACTTC.

The chain combines TRBV15 with TRBJ2-5; TRBD1 agrees at 7 bases. The trim removed 4 bases at V and 2 bases at J, leaving 4 bases unmatched. Germline V CDR1 and CDR2: LNHNV, YYDKDF (reference sequence). The CDR3 sequence is 14 residues long. DNA for the CDR3: TGTGCCACCAGCATAGGGGGCTCTCAAGAGACCCAGTACTTC. Translating gives CATSIGGSQETQYF.

This clonotype has a handful of counts. A much more abundant neighbour one base away suggests this may be a read error. V gene TRBV7-6 combines with J gene TRBJ2-2; D call uncertain. Germline V gives CDR1 SGHVS, CDR2 FNYEAQ. The CDR3 consists of 16 residues. For the CDR3, the DNA is TGTGCCAACAGCTCTAAGCTAGGAGCGAACACCGGGGAGCTGTTTTTT. It specifies CANSSKLGANTGELFF.

This clonotype came up once. Here the CDR3 reads CAIRGGQGITGELFF. The CDR3 region has the DNA TGTGCCATCAGGGGGGGACAGGGGATCACCGGGGAGCTGTTTTTT. This chain links TRBV10-3 with TRBJ2-2; 10 bases are a match to TRBD1. The length of the CDR3 is 15 residues. V gave up 6 bases and J gave up 4 bases; unmatched junction bases: 5. Germline CDR1 is ENHRY and CDR2 is SYGVKD.

This clonotype was seen at least ten times. V usage is TRBV7-2 and J usage is TRBJ1-2; TRBD1 agrees at 8 bases. The germline V gene encodes CDR1 SGHTA and CDR2 FQGNSA. V gave up 1 base and J gave up 5 bases; unmatched junction bases: 0. The CDR3 has 13 amino acids. The CDR3: CASSLDRGYGYTF. The CDR3 nucleotides read TGTGCCAGCAGCTTAGACAGGGGGTATGGCTACACCTTC.

This clonotype showed up many times. The chain carries TRBV2 and TRBJ2-7, with D maybe TRBD1 (5 bases). With 8 bases removed from V and 0 bases from J, the gap between germline ends came to 11 bases. This CDR3 spans 13 amino acids. Germline CDR1 reads SNHLY; CDR2 reads FYNNEI. DNA of the CDR3: TGTGCCAGCTGGGGCAGTAACTCCTACGAGCAGTACTTC. This translates into CASWGSNSYEQYF.

This clonotype was counted a few times. The chain carries TRBV20-1 and TRBJ2-7; 12 nucleotides line up with TRBD2. CDR3 length: 12 amino acids. Germline V gene sequence: CDR1 DFQATT, CDR2 SNEGSKA (reference sequence). CDR3 coding DNA: TGCGCCGCCGGGACTAGCGGGCTCGAGCAGTACTTC. It is translated as CAAGTSGLEQYF.

The V call is TRBV7-9, the J call TRBJ1-1; 8 nucleotides agree with TRBD1. Germline CDR1 SEHNR, CDR2 FQNEAQ (reference sequence). The trim removed 5 bases at V and 7 bases at J, leaving 9 bases unmatched. The CDR3 is made up of 14 amino acids. CDR3 coding DNA: TGTGCCAGCAGCCCTCGACAGGGGACTAGTGAAGCTTTCTTT. Translated, it gives CASSPRQGTSEAFF.

V and J are TRBV6-1 and TRBJ2-7; possible D gene TRBD2, 5 bases. Germline lookup yields CDR1 MNHNS and CDR2 SASEGT. Deletions cut 8 bases from V and 0 bases from J, with 11 bases between. The CDR3 loop spans 13 amino acids. As DNA, the CDR3 is TGTGCCAGCGGGCCGGGGATCTCCTACGAGCAGTACTTC. Translation: CASGPGISYEQYF.

The chain recombines TRBV2 with TRBJ2-2; D is uncertain. The CDR3 is 15 amino acids. Trimming left V 2 bases short and J 7 bases short, with 14 bases between. Germline CDR1 reads SNHLY; CDR2 reads FYNNEI. CDR3 sequence (DNA): TGTGCCAGCAGTGAATCTGGCGCCAAAGGCGGGGAGCTGTTTTTT. Protein sequence: CASSESGAKGGELFF.